Listed below are T cell receptor beta chains from one sample, sequenced in a study of OX40 agonist ivuxolimab in advanced cancers. The data were produced by immunoSEQ multiplex PCR, yet TCRdb's version contains in-frame clones alone and is incomplete. The table has more than 45,000 clones, around nine tenths seen once. The sequencing used CD4+ or CD8+ T cells sorted from blood, collected in a trial of the OX40 agonist ivuxolimab. Receptors originate from an adult with an advanced solid tumor such as melanoma, head and neck, liver or kidney cancer. Both conserved end residues are part of each CDR3. Fields, in order: CDR3 DNA, CDR3 protein, clone size, V gene, J gene, D gene. D genes are given only for firm matches. Clone size, where shown, is once, few, many, or a class for clones that have expanded.

TGTGCCAGCAGCCCGGGGACTAATGAGCAGTTCTTC	CASSPGTNEQFF	.	TRBV6-5	TRBJ2-1	.
TGTGCCAGCAGCTTCATCACCCCGTCGGTCGGGGAGCTGTTTTTT	CASSFITPSVGELFF	.	TRBV7-2	TRBJ2-2	.
TGTGCCAGCAGCACCGGGACAGGGGGATTCGGCGAGCAGTACTTC	CASSTGTGGFGEQYF	.	TRBV11-2	TRBJ2-7	TRBD1
TGTGCCAGCAGCAGGGGGGAGTTTAATGAAAAACTGTTTTTT	CASSRGEFNEKLFF	.	TRBV2	TRBJ1-4	TRBD1
TGTGCCAGCAGCCCCCGGGGGGACGTCACCGGGGAGCTGTTTTTT	CASSPRGDVTGELFF	.	TRBV9	TRBJ2-2	TRBD2
TGTGCCAGTAGTACAGACAGGGTCACCAATCAGCCCCAGCATTTT	CASSTDRVTNQPQHF	.	TRBV19	TRBJ1-5	TRBD1
TGTGCCAGCAGCTTAGAGCAGGCTAGCTCCTACAATGAGCAGTTCTTC	CASSLEQASSYNEQFF	.	TRBV7-9	TRBJ2-1	.
TGTGCCAGCAGGCCCGGGGGCCCAGGCGGCTATGGCTACACCTTC	CASRPGGPGGYGYTF	.	TRBV28	TRBJ1-2	.
TGTGCCATCTCAGCGGGGGGGAGTTCCTACAATGAGCAGTTCTTC	CAISAGGSSYNEQFF	.	TRBV10-3	TRBJ2-1	TRBD2
TGTGCCATCAGGGGACCAAGAACGGGGCAAACTTTCAAAGGAGATCAGCCCCAGCATTTT	CAIRGPRTGQTFKGDQPQHF	.	TRBV10-3	TRBJ1-5	.
TGCGCCAGCAGCAGCGAGGACTCGGGCAATGAGCAGTTCTTC	CASSSEDSGNEQFF	.	TRBV4-1	TRBJ2-1	.
TGTGCCAGCAGTTACCCGGGCAGCTATGGCTACACCTTC	CASSYPGSYGYTF	.	TRBV6-5	TRBJ1-2	.
TGCAGTGCTACGGATGACGAGCAGTACTTC	CSATDDEQYF	.	TRBV20-1	TRBJ2-7	.
TGTGCCAGCCGCCCCGACAGGGTGATAAACACCATATATTTT	CASRPDRVINTIYF	.	TRBV28	TRBJ1-3	TRBD1
TGTGCCAGCAGCTTAGACTCCGGGGGGAGCAATGAGCAGTTCTTC	CASSLDSGGSNEQFF	.	TRBV7-6	TRBJ2-1	TRBD2
TGCGCCAGCAGTACAGGGGGCGGGGCTGGGGCCAACGTCCTGACTTTC	CASSTGGGAGANVLTF	.	TRBV5-1	TRBJ2-6	TRBD1
TGCGCCAGCAGCCCGACACCTGGGGTAAGGGACGAGCAGTACTTC	CASSPTPGVRDEQYF	.	TRBV5-1	TRBJ2-7	.
TGCGCCAGCAGCCTGGACAGTAGCAATCAGCCCCAGCATTTT	CASSLDSSNQPQHF	.	TRBV5-1	TRBJ1-5	.
TGTGCCTGGAGATTTGCCTCCGGGGCTTTCTTT	CAWRFASGAFF	few	TRBV30	TRBJ1-1	.
TGTGCCTGTTCACAGGGGGCAGGATATGGCTACACCTTC	CACSQGAGYGYTF	.	TRBV30	TRBJ1-2	TRBD1
TGTGCCAGCAGCCCCGGGGGGGGACACAATCAGCCCCAGCATTTT	CASSPGGGHNQPQHF	.	TRBV6-5	TRBJ1-5	.
TGTGCCAGCCTAACCGGGCCCAATCAGCCCCAGCATTTT	CASLTGPNQPQHF	few	TRBV28	TRBJ1-5	.
TGTGCCGGAAAGGGGGACAGGGCTGGGAACACTGAAGCTTTCTTT	CAGKGDRAGNTEAFF	.	TRBV6-1	TRBJ1-1	TRBD1
TGTGCCAGCGCAGGGAGCGGCACAGATACGCAGTATTTT	CASAGSGTDTQYF	.	TRBV5-6	TRBJ2-3	.
TGTGCCATCATGACTAGCGGGGGGTTCGGGGAGCTGTTTTTT	CAIMTSGGFGELFF	.	TRBV10-3	TRBJ2-2	TRBD2
TGTGCCAGCAGACAAAGAACTAACTATGGCTACACCTTC	CASRQRTNYGYTF	.	TRBV28	TRBJ1-2	.
TGTGCCAGCAGCACCCGACCAATGAACACTGAAGCTTTCTTT	CASSTRPMNTEAFF	.	TRBV21-1	TRBJ1-1	.
TGTGCCAGCAGCCTAAGACAGGACCGCAATCAGCCCCAGCATTTT	CASSLRQDRNQPQHF	.	TRBV9	TRBJ1-5	.
TGTGCCTCCCCTTTGGGTAGCGGGGGGCACAATGAGCAGTTCTTC	CASPLGSGGHNEQFF	.	TRBV30	TRBJ2-1	TRBD2
TGTGCCAGCAGCCCAACCCCGGGAAGCGGATTCGCGAACACCGGGGAGCTGTTTTTT	CASSPTPGSGFANTGELFF	.	TRBV9	TRBJ2-2	.
TGTGCCATCAGTGAGTCGGGGACAGGGGGAGGTAGCGGCACAGATACGCAGTATTTT	CAISESGTGGGSGTDTQYF	.	TRBV10-3	TRBJ2-3	TRBD1
TGCAGCGTTCGGGGGCAGGGAAACACCATATATTTT	CSVRGQGNTIYF	.	TRBV29-1	TRBJ1-3	.
TGTGCCAGCAGGTGGACAGGGGGGACCGGGGAGCTGTTTTTT	CASRWTGGTGELFF	.	TRBV2	TRBJ2-2	TRBD1
TGTGCCTGGAGTTGGACAGGGGCGCTTAGGGGTCCCCTCCACTTT	CAWSWTGALRGPLHF	.	TRBV30	TRBJ1-6	TRBD1
TGTGCCAGCAGTGAATATAGGCGTGGCGCCGGCTACACCTTC	CASSEYRRGAGYTF	.	TRBV25-1	TRBJ1-2	.
TGTGCCAGCACCCGGGCTGGGGCCAACGTCCTGACTTTC	CASTRAGANVLTF	.	TRBV6-5	TRBJ2-6	.
TGTGCCAGCAGCCGAGGACTAGCGGGAGGGCCCGGTAATGAGCAGTTCTTC	CASSRGLAGGPGNEQFF	once	TRBV5-4	TRBJ2-1	TRBD2
TGTGCCAGCAGTTTAGAGGGGACAGGGCGCGCTTTCTTT	CASSLEGTGRAFF	.	TRBV28	TRBJ1-1	TRBD1